The entry below describes one T cell receptor beta chain. Its antigen is still unknown. Germline V gene data show CDR1 as MNHEY and CDR2 as SVGAGI. CDR3 length equals 14 residues. Trimming removed 7 bases from V and 6 bases from J, with 18 bases in between. RNA was extracted and reverse transcribed into cDNA as the sequencing template. Profiled with immunoSEQ multiplex PCR; TCRdb holds only in-frame clones, not every one. The repertoire holds some 99,000 clones, with 40% to 55% as singletons. This entry comes from a study of CD8+ T cells in alopecia areata. Overall study context: Treated patients received oral tofacitinib, 5 to 10 mg twice daily. Findings of the study overall: An increase in clonality over normal scalp was evident in lesional scalp, especially alopecia totalis/universalis.

Peripheral blood samples and lesional scalp punch biopsies were obtained from alopecia areata patients. The sample was CD4+ T cells sorted from blood. V and J are TRBV6-5 and TRBJ1-1, with D perhaps TRBD1 (6 bases). The sequence was obtained from a human donor with alopecia areata. The CDR3 here is CASTGAGDRPEAFF. As DNA, the CDR3 is TGTGCCAGCACTGGGGCAGGGGATAGACCTGAAGCTTTCTTT.